The source of this T cell receptor beta chain is a study of beta chain features in type 1 diabetes. At the level of the study: No patient-donor differences in age, gender, total cells or subset yield.

This clone occurred a few times. What it binds is unknown. All of the isolated RNA was reverse transcribed, so expressed TCRB transcripts were sequenced. Naive, central memory and regulatory T cell samples yielded some 3.9 million reads on average. Measured with immunoSEQ multiplex PCR; TCRdb has only the in-frame clones, and not every one. The sample lists hundreds of thousands of clones, over 14% occurring once. Regarding the study as a whole: Significant though moderate, a shortening of TCRB CDR3s appeared in all four CD4+ subsets of Type 1 diabetes patients. Sampled from patients, naive, central memory and Treg TCRB repertoires appeared more similar than those sampled from healthy donors. PCR could preferentially amplify shorter templates, alike in patients and controls.

The CDR3 totals 11 residues. Germline-derived CDR1 and CDR2 are SGHDT and YYEEEE. The V end was cut by 3 bases, the J end by 8 bases, with 6 bases between. Sequences were obtained from naive CD4+ T cells from blood. The clonotype was recovered from a man between 18 and 35 years old with type 1 diabetes. This chain uses TRBV5-6 with TRBJ2-1; D is unresolved. CDR3 bases: TGTGCCAGCAGCTGGGCCTATGAGCAGTTCTTC. This gives the protein CASSWAYEQFF.